The present entry profiles one TCR beta chain with its context. Its target is unknown. The CDR3 totals 18 residues. Between the trimmed V and J ends, which lost 4 bases and 0 bases, there was a span of 16 bases. Germline CDR1 ENHRY, CDR2 SYGVKD. This entry is derived from a study of cytomegalovirus exposure and HLA in healthy donors. Broader study findings: A few CMV-associated chains proved CMV antigen-specific in vitro. As immune exposure information, only CMV serostatus was available. TCR beta sequences reportedly predicted most subjects' HLA-A and HLA-B alleles accurately.

The study ran its PCR with 60 Vbeta and 13 Jbeta primers. TCRdb keeps only in-frame clones here, not all; method: immunoSEQ multiplex PCR. The sample comprises roughly 150,000 clones, roughly 82% of which are singletons, and about 6.1% rests with the top ten. This TCR derives from a woman aged 45-59 years in good health and CMV-seropositive. Sequencing was carried out using PBMCs. V gene TRBV10-3 combines with J gene TRBJ2-6; D is ambiguous. This CDR3 reads CAISVAELPSSGANVLTF. CDR3 in DNA: TGTGCCATCAGTGTAGCCGAACTTCCGAGCTCTGGGGCCAACGTCCTGACTTTC.